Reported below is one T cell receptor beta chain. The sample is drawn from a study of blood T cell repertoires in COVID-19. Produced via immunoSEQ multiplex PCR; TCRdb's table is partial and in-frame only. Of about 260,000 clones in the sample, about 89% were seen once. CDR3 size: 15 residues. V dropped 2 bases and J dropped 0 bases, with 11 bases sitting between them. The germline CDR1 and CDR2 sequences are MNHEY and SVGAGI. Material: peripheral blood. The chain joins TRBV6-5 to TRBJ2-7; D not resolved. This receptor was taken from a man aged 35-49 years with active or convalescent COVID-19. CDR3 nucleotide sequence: TGTGCCAGCAGTTACCTTAAGGCAGGCTCCTACGAGCAGTACTTC. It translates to CASSYLKAGSYEQYF.